This TCR beta chain was observed in a study of graft-versus-host responses after intestinal transplantation. The method was immunoSEQ multiplex PCR; TCRdb's version includes in-frame clones alone and lacks a portion of them. The table has 100,000 or so clones, more than 85% seen once. Study-wide findings and caveats: Patients with graft-donor T cell macrochimerism had high graft-versus-host to host-versus-graft clonal ratios in allografts. GvH clones detected in recipient marrow included some appearing first in ileum or blood.

Trimming left V 7 bases short and J 7 bases short, with 23 bases between. The CDR3 spans 17 residues. Per germline, CDR1 MDHEN and CDR2 SYDVKM. Details on this clone: Its matching antigen is unknown.

Material: unstimulated CD4+ T cells sorted from spleen or lymph node cells, obtained before transplant. This chain connects TRBV28 to TRBJ1-6; perhaps TRBD1 as D (5 bases). The source is a human donor who was the organ donor for an intestinal transplant. CDR3 residues: CASKGPGGVAGNSPLHF. The CDR3 nucleotides read TGTGCCAGCAAGGGCCCCGGGGGGGTGGCAGGGAATTCACCCCTCCACTTT.